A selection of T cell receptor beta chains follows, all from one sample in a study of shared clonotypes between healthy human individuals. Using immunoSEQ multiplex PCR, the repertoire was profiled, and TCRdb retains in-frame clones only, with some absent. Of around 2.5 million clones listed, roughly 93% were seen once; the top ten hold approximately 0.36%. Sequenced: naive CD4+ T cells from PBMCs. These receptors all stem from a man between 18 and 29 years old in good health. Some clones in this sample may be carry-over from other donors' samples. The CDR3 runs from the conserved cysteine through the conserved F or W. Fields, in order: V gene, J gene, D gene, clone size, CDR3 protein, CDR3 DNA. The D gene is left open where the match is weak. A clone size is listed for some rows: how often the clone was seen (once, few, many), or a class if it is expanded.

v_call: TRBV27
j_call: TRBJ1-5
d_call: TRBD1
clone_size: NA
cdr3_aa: CASSLSHTGGYSNQPQHF
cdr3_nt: TGTGCCAGCAGTTTGAGCCATACAGGGGGTTATAGCAATCAGCCCCAGCATTTT

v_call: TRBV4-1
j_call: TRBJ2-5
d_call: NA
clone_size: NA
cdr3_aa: CASSQGSGSEETQYF
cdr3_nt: TGCGCCAGCAGCCAAGGGAGTGGGAGCGAGGAGACCCAGTACTTC

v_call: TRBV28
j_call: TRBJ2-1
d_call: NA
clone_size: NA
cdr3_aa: CASRDSYNEQFF
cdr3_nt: TGTGCCAGCAGGGACTCGTACAATGAGCAGTTCTTC

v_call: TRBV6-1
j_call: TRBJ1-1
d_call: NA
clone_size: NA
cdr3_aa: CASTPGGSMNTEAFF
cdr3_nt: TGTGCCAGCACCCCTGGGGGATCCATGAACACTGAAGCTTTCTTT

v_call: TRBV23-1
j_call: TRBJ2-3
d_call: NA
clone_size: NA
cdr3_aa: CASGPGLFTTDTQYF
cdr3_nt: TGCGCCAGCGGCCCGGGACTCTTTACAACAGATACGCAGTATTTT

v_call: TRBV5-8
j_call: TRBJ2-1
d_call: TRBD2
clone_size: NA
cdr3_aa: CASSSAWTSGTAPYFEQFF
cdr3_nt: TGTGCCAGCAGCTCAGCTTGGACTAGCGGGACGGCTCCCTACTTTGAGCAGTTCTTC

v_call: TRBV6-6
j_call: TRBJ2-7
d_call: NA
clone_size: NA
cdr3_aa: CASSLEQGSSYEQYF
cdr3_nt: TGTGCCAGCAGTCTAGAACAGGGTAGCTCCTACGAGCAGTACTTC

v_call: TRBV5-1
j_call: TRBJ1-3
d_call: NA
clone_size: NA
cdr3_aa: CASSTRGEGRNTIYF
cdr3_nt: TGCGCCAGCAGCACACGTGGGGAAGGTAGAAACACCATATATTTT

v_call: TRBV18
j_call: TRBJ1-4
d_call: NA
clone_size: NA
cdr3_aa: CASSPLITATNEKLFF
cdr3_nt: TGTGCCAGCTCACCACTTATAACAGCAACTAATGAAAAACTGTTTTTT

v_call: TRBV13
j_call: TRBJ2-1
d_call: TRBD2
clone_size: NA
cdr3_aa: CASSLSAGAHNEQFF
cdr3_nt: TGTGCCAGCAGCTTATCAGCGGGAGCCCACAATGAGCAGTTCTTC

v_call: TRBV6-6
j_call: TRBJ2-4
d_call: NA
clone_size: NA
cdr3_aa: CASSSVYPPKNIQYF
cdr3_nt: TGTGCCAGCAGCTCCGTTTATCCTCCGAAAAACATTCAGTACTTC

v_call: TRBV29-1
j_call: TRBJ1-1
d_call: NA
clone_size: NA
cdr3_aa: CSGTQVMNTEAFF
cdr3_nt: TGCAGCGGAACGCAGGTCATGAACACTGAAGCTTTCTTT

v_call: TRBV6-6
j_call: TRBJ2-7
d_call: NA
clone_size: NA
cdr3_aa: CASSYSGGTYEQYF
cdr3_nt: TGTGCCAGCAGTTATTCCGGCGGGACCTACGAGCAGTACTTC

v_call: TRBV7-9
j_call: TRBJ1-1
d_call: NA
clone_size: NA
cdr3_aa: CASSLNRQVTTEAFF
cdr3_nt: TGTGCCAGCAGCCTAAACCGACAGGTCACCACTGAAGCTTTCTTT

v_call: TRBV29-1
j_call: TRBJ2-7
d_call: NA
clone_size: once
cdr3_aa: CSVRQDEQYF
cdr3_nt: TGCAGCGTTAGACAGGACGAGCAGTACTTC

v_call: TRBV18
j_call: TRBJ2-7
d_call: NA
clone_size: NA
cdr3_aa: CASSPGTYYEQYF
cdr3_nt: TGTGCCAGCTCCCCCGGGACTTACTACGAGCAGTACTTC